This T cell receptor beta chain was recorded in a study of identical twins. A universal primer site was incorporated via template switching, and the cDNA contained unique molecular identifiers. From the 5' RACE reads, TCRdb called clonotypes with MiXCR, one entry per CDR3 protein. The sample includes approximately 490,000 distinct CDR3 sequences, approximately 20% of them seen just once. Comment on this clonotype: Its antigen is currently unknown.

Findings and caveats of the study: Invariant cells of the MAIT and iNKT types might have partly distorted the zero-insertion analyses. Modelling underestimated the level of out-of-frame TCR alpha sharing observed in monozygotic twins.

The germline gives CDR1 SGHRS, CDR2 YFSETQ. V was pared by 1 base and J by 5 bases, with 5 bases of the junction left unmatched. There are 15 residues in the CDR3. The sample was also linked to a second study, of yellow fever vaccine responses in identical twins.

The sequencing input was CD4+ T cells sorted from blood. The chain carries TRBV5-1 and TRBJ2-3; 9 bases line up with TRBD1. This TCR derives from a woman younger than 30 in good health. The CDR3 loop is CASSLTGGRIDTQYF. CDR3 in DNA: TGCGCCAGCAGCTTGACAGGGGGCAGGATAGATACGCAGTATTTT.